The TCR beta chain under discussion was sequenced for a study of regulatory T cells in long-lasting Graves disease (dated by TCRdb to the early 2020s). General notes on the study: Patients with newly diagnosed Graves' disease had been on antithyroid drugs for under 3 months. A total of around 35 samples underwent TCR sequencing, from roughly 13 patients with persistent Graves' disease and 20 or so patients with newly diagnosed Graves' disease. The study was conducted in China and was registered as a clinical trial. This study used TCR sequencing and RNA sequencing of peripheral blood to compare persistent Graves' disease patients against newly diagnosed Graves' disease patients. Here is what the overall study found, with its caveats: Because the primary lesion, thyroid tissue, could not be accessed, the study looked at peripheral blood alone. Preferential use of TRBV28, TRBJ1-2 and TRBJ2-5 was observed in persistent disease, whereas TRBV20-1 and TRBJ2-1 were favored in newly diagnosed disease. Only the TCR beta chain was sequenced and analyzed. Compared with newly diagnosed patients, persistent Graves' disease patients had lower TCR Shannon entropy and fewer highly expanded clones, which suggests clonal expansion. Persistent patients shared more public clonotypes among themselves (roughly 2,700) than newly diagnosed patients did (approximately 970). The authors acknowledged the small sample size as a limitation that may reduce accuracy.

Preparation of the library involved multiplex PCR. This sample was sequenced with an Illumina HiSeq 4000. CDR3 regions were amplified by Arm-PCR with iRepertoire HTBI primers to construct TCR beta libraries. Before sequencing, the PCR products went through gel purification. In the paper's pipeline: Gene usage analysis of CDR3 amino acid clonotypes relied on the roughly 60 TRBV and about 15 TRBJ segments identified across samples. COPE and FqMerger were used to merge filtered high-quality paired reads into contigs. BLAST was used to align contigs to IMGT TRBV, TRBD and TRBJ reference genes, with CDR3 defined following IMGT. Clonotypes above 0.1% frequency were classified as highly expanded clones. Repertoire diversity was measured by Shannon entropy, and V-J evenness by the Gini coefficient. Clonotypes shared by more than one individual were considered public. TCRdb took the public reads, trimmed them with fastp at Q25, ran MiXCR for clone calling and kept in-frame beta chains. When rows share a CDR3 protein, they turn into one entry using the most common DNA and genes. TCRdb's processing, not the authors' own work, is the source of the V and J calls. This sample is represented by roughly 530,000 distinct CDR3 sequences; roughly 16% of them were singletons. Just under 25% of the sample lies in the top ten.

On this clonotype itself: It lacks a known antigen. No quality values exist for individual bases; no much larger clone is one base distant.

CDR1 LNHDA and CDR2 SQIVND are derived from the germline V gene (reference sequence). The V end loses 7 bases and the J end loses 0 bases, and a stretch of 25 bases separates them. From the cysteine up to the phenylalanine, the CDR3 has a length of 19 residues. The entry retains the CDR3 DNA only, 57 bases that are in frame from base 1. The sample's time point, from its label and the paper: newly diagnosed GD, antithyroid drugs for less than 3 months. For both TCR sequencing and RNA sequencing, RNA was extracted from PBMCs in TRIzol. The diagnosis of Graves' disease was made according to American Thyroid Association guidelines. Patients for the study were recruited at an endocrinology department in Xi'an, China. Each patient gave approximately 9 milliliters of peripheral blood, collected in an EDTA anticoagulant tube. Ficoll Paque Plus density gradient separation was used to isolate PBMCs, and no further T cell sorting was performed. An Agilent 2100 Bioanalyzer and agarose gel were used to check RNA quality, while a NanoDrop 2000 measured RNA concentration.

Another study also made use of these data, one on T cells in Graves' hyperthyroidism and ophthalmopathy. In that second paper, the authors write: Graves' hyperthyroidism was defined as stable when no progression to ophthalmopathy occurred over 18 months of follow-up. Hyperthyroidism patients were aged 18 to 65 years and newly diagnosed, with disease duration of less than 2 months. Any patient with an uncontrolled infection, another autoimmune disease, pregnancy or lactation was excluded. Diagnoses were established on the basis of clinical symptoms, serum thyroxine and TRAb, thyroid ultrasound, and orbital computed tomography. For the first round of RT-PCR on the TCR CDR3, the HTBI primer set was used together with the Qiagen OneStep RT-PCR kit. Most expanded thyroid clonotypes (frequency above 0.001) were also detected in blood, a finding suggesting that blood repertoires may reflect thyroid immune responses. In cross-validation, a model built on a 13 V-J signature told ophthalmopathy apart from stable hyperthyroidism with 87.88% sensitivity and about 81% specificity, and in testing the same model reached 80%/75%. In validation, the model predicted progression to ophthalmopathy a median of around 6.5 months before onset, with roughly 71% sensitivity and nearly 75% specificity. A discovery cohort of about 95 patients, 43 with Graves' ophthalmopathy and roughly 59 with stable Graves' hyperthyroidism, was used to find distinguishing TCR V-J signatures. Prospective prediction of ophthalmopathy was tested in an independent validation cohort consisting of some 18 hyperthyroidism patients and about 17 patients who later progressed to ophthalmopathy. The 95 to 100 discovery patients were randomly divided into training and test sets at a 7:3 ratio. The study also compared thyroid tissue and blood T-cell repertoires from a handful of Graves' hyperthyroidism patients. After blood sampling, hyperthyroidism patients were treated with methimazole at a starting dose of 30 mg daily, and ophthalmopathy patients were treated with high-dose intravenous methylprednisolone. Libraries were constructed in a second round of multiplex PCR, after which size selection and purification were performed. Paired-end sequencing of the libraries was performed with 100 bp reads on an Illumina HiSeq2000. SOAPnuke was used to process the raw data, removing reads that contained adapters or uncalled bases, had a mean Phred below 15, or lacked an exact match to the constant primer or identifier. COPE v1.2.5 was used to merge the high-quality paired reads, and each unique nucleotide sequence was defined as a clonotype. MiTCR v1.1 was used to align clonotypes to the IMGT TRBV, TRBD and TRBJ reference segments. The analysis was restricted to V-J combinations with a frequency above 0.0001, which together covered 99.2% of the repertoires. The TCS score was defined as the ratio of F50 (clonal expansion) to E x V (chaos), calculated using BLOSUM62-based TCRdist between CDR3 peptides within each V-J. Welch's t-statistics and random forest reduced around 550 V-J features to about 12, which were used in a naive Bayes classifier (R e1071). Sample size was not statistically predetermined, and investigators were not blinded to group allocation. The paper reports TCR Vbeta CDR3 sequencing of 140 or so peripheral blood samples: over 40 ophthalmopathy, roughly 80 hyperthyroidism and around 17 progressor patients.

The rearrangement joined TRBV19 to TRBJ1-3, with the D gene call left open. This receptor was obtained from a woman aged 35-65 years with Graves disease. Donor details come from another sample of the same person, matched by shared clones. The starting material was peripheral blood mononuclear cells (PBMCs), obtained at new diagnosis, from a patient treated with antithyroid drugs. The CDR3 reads CASTRKIQVPRRSGNTIYF. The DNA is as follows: TGTGCCAGTACTCGCAAGATTCAAGTTCCCAGGCGCTCTGGAAACACCATATATTTT.